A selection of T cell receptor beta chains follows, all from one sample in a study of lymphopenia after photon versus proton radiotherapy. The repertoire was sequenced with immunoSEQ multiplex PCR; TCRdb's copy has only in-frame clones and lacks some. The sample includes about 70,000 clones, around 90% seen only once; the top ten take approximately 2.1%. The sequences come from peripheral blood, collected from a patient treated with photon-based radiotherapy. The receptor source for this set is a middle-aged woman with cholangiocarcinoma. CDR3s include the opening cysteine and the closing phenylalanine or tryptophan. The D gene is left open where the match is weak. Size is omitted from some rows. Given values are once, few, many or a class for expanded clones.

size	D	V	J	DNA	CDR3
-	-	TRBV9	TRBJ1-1	TGTGCCAGCAGCCCCCCGGACGGGCATGTAAACACTGAAGCTTTCTTT	CASSPPDGHVNTEAFF
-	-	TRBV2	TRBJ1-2	TGTGCCAGCAGTGAGAGGTCGGGGGGCTACACCTTC	CASSERSGGYTF
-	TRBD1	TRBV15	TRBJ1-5	TGTGCCACCAGCAGCAGGGGGGGACAGCCCCAGCATTTT	CATSSRGGQPQHF
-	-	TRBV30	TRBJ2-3	TGTGCCTGGAGTAGGGGGAGCCGGTCAGATACGCAGTATTTT	CAWSRGSRSDTQYF
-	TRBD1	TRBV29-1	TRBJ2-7	TGCAGCGTCGTAAACCCGACAGGGCTTAGCTACGAGCAGTACTTC	CSVVNPTGLSYEQYF
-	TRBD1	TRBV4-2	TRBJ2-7	TGTGCCAGCAGCCCAACCTTGGGACAGGGGACTACCTACGAGCAGTACTTC	CASSPTLGQGTTYEQYF
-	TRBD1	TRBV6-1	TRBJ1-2	TGTGCCAGCAGTAGACAGGGGGAGAGGAATGGCTACACCTTC	CASSRQGERNGYTF
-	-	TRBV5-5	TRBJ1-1	TGTGCCAGCAGCCCATTTGGGACTGAAGCTTTCTTT	CASSPFGTEAFF
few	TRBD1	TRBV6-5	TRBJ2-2	TGTGCCAGCACCGACGGGACAGCGAACACCGGGGAGCTGTTTTTT	CASTDGTANTGELFF
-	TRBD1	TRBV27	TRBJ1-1	TGTGCCAGCAGTCCAGGGTCAGGGGGTTACACTGAAGCTTTCTTT	CASSPGSGGYTEAFF
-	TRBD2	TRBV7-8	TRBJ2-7	TGTGCCAGCAGGGCCGGACTAGCGGGGGGTCGCGAGCAGTACTTC	CASRAGLAGGREQYF
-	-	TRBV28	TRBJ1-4	TGTGCCAGCAGTTTCGGACAGCGTAATGAAAAACTGTTTTTT	CASSFGQRNEKLFF
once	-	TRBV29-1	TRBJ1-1	TGCAGCGTGGATTCCCAGGGGAACACTGAAGCTTTCTTT	CSVDSQGNTEAFF
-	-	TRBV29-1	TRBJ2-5	TGCAGCGTTGAGACGCCCCCGACGGGGACCCAGTACTTC	CSVETPPTGTQYF
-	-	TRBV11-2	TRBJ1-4	TGTGCCAGCAGCCCCTATCGCGCGGCGGAAAAACTGTTTTTT	CASSPYRAAEKLFF
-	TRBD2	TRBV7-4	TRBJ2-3	TGTGCCAGCAGCTTAAAGCGGGGGGAAGGAGATACGCAGTATTTT	CASSLKRGEGDTQYF
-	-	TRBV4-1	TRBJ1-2	TGCGCCAGCAGTCCGGGAGGAGGGACTCTGAACTATGGCTACACCTTC	CASSPGGGTLNYGYTF
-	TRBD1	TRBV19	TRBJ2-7	TGTGCCAGTAGTCTGGGACAGTTCTCCTACGAGCAGTACTTC	CASSLGQFSYEQYF